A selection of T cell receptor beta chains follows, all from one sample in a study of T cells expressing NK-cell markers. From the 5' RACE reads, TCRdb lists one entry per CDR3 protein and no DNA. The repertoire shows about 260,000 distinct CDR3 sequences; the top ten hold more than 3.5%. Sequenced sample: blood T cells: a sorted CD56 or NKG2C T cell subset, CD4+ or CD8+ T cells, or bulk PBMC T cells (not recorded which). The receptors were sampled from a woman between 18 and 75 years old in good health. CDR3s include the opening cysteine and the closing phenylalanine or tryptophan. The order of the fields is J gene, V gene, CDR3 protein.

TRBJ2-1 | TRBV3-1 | CASSQEGPGENEQFF
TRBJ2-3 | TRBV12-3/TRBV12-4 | CASRYIAGGNTDTQYF
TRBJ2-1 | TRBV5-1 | CASSLPGSGDNEQFF
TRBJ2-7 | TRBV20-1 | CSASRVTSGSSEQYF
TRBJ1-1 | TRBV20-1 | CSASRQLGSTEAFF
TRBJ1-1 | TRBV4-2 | CASSSTEGTEAFF
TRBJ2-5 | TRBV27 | CASRRQGRTQETQYF
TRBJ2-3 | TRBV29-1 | CSVEVFLPASTDTQYF
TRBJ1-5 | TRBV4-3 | CASSQRTGDVQPQHF
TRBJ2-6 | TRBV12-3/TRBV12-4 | CASTFQGAGPNVLTF
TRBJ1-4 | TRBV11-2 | CASSLAGRLNEKLFF
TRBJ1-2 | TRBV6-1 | CASRPDRANYGYTF
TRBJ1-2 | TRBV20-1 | CSASLGERGYTF
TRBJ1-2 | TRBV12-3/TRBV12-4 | CASNTPTGYYGYTF
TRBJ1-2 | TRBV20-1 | CSASQGTYGYTF
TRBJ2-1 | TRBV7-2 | CASSLGTGPRFF
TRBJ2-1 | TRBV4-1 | CASSQASGGAYNEQFF
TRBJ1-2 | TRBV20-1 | CSAGREGYGYTF
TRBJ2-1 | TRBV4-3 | CASSREPGSYNEQFF
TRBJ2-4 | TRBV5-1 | CASSLESGYKNIQYF
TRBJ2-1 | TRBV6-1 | CASSQDLSYNEQFF
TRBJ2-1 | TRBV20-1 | CSAPGGLAGLFF
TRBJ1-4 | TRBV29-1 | CSVVSGAGEKLFF
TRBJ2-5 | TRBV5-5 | CASSAGQGFPETQYF
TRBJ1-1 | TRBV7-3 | CASSIHGGGNTEAFF
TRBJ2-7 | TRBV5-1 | CASSLLAGARQYF
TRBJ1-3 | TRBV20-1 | CSARDHGNTIYF
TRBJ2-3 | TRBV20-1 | CSAGLGTDTQYF
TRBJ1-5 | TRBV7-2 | CASSLADQGRGNQPQHF
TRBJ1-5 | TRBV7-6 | CASSQGGDQPQHF
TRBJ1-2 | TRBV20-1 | CSARPRDSYGYTF
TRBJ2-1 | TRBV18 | CASSRYPGQNEQFF
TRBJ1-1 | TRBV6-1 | CASSPVWSRATEAFF
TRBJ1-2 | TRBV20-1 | CSASKTTGGSGGYTF
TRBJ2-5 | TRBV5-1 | CASSLLGSRKQETQYF
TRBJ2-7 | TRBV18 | CASSPPRGSYEQYF
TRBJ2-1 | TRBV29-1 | CSVYGFLENEQFF
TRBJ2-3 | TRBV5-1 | CASSFRGVSTDTQYF
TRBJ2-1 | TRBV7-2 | CASSRPSGGKNNEQFF
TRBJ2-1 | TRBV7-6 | CASSRAPSTSGYNEQFF